The TCR beta chain under discussion was sequenced for a study of T cells in Graves' hyperthyroidism and ophthalmopathy. The CDR3 contains 16 residues. The junction had 11 bases not matched to a gene; V was cut back by 5 bases and J by 6 bases. Germline CDR1 is SEHNR and CDR2 is FQNEAQ (reference sequence). This clonotype was observed at least ten times. Amplification yielded TCR beta CDR3 regions, with RNA transcripts as the source. HTBI primers were the set used in a first-round RT-PCR of the TCR CDR3. TCRdb redid the calling of the multiplex PCR reads with MiXCR, one entry per CDR3 protein. The sample has approximately 640,000 distinct CDR3 sequences, around 15% seen once.

This TCR derives from a woman aged 30 to 39 with Graves' hyperthyroidism. The V call is TRBV7-9, the J call TRBJ2-1; TRBD1 matches at 9 bases. Sequencing was done on a sample of blood. Here the CDR3 DNA reads TGTGCCAGCAGCGGAATCCGGGACAGGGCGATCAATGAGCAGTTCTTC. Its translation is CASSGIRDRAINEQFF.